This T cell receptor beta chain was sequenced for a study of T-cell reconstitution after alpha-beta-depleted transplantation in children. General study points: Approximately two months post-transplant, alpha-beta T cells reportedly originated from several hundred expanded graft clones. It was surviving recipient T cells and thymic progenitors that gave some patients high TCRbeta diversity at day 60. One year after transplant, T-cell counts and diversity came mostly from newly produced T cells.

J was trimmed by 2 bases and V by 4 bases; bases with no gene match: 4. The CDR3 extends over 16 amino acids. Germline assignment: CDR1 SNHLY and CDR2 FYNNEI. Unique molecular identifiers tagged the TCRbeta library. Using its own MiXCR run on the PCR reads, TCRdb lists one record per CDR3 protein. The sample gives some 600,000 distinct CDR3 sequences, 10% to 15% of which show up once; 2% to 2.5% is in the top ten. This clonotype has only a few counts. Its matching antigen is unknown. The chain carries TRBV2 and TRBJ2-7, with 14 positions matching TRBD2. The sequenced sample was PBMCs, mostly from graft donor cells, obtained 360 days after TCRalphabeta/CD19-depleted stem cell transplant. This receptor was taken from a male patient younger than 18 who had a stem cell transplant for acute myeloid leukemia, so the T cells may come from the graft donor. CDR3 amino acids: CASSGTSGRPPYEQYF. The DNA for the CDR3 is TGTGCCAGCAGTGGGACTAGCGGGAGGCCCCCCTACGAGCAGTACTTC.